A selection of T cell receptor beta chains follows, all from one sample in a study of blood T cell repertoires in COVID-19. Clones were sequenced by immunoSEQ multiplex PCR, and TCRdb holds only the in-frame ones, with some missing. This sample has some 190,000 clones, with around nine tenths found just once. Sequenced sample: peripheral blood. The receptors shown here come from a human donor in a cohort sampled during active COVID-19. The CDR3 runs from the conserved cysteine through the conserved F or W. Each record gives: J gene, V gene, CDR3 protein.

TRBJ2-7	TRBV5-5	CASTNSYEQYF
TRBJ2-1	TRBV19	CASSPRWGLAGVEAYNEQFF
TRBJ2-3	TRBV24-1	CATSVGTGADTQYF
TRBJ1-1	TRBV4-1	CASSQGQENTEAFF
TRBJ2-3	TRBV6-2/TRBV6-3	CASSSAGTELTDTQYF
TRBJ1-3	TRBV4-1	CASSQRPTGEPSSGNTIYF
TRBJ1-2	TRBV6-5	CASRRREADGYTF
TRBJ1-6	TRBV10-3	CAISSEGGNSPLHF
TRBJ1-4	TRBV5-1	CASSLERGANEKLFF
TRBJ1-6	TRBV19	CASRAGVENSPLHF
TRBJ2-7	TRBV12-3/TRBV12-4	CASSRTSAYEQYF
TRBJ2-7	TRBV4-1	CASSQGLAGVTDHYEQYF
TRBJ2-3	TRBV10-3	CATAKLQGLAGGNTDTQYF
TRBJ1-5	TRBV6-5	CASTPAGLQPQHF
TRBJ2-2	TRBV6-4	CASSALAGVAGELFF
TRBJ1-2	TRBV29-1	CSVFGASERSLSYGYTF
TRBJ1-5	TRBV15	CATSRDPPRGPQHF
TRBJ1-1	TRBV12-3/TRBV12-4	CASSSLPGTEAFF
TRBJ2-7	TRBV18	CASSPRDNAYEQYF
TRBJ2-6	TRBV5-5	CASSLDRGLGANVLTF
TRBJ2-7	TRBV3-1/TRBV3-2	CASSQAGGVGIEQYF
TRBJ1-3	TRBV2	CASSKDRVITGNTIYF
TRBJ2-7	TRBV5-5	CASSRGDYEQYF
TRBJ1-2	TRBV19	CASSTPGTAPNYGYTF
TRBJ2-3	TRBV1	CTSSFTSGVGTDTQYF
TRBJ2-1	TRBV11-2	CASSLGASANNEQFF